This T cell receptor (beta chain) was obtained from a study of monozygotic twins with inflammatory bowel disease (dated by TCRdb to about 2019). As for the study more broadly: The full study comprised 28 monozygotic twin pairs: nine German pairs (four IBD-concordant, five IBD-discordant) and 19 IBD-discordant Danish pairs. The search for disease-associated traits relied mainly on comparing IBD patients with their genetically identical healthy co-twins within discordant pairs. Each individual had, on average, about 151 000 unique TCRalpha sequences and 181 000 unique TCRbeta sequences available for analysis. Overall study outcomes, separate from this receptor: No single strong signal or clonotype linked to IBD turned up in the results, so the idea that one exists was not supported. Background noise and inter-individual variability may have been introduced into the repertoires by the differing immunosuppressive treatments among patients. Compared with healthy twins, IBD patients shared fewer clonotypes with other individuals, and the difference was most pronounced in patients with signs of disease activity. The analysis was unable to tell different T cell subtypes apart. A decrease in TCRbeta repertoire diversity, as measured by inverse Simpson index, was observed in IBD patients compared with their healthy co-twins. No difference in repertoire similarity was observed between concordant and discordant twins, possibly owing to limited statistical power.

From each donor, an approximately 2.5 ml peripheral blood sample was collected into PAXgene tubes and stored at -80 degrees C. Without T cell sorting, total RNA was isolated from whole blood using the PAXgene blood miRNA kit on an automated QIAcube. Peripheral blood from monozygotic twin pairs, either concordant or discordant for inflammatory bowel disease, underwent deep TCRalpha and TCRbeta repertoire profiling that used unique molecular barcoding. Smoking habits were recorded for all twin pairs, and each individual was classified as a current, former or never smoker. Taken from the germline V gene, the CDR1 and CDR2 loops are SQVTM and ANQGSEA. Counted from cysteine to phenylalanine, this CDR3 has 17 amino acids. No DNA sequence was recorded. Receptor libraries were prepared by 5' RACE. For each TCR library, 3,000 to 4,000 ng of total RNA was used. For each sample, cDNA was synthesized in eight separate reactions using SMARTScribe reverse transcriptase. During cDNA synthesis, template switching introduced unique molecular identifiers that contained a 6-nucleotide sample barcode. TCRalpha and TCRbeta cDNA was amplified in two nested PCRs of about 17 and 10 cycles, and bead purification was carried out after each PCR. Before amplification, the cDNA was treated with uracil DNA-glycosylase and purified using the QIAquick PCR purification kit. In the second PCR, Illumina TruSeq-compatible adapters and sample-specific barcodes were added. Library quality and concentration were checked on TapeStation and Qubit, and libraries were pooled at 5 to 6.5 ng each. Pooled libraries were sequenced on an Illumina HiSeq2500 single-index Rapid Run with 2 x 100 bp reads and custom sequencing primers. Concerning the study's data processing: PCR and sequencing errors were corrected by UMI-based consensus assembly using MiGEC version 1.2.6. MiXCR version 2.1.1 was used for V(D)J alignment, clonotype assembly and CDR3 extraction. Normalisation of gene usage, clonotype sharing and MAIT/NKT TCR abundance was achieved by analysing the top 1000, 10 000 and 20 000 clonotypes per sample. After downsampling to 27 000 UMIs, diversity was calculated as the inverse Simpson index using the vegan R package. Statistical testing used paired Mann-Whitney U tests on the discordant twin pairs and applied Benjamini-Hochberg correction for multiple testing. TCRdb reanalyzed the reads, keeping one entry per CDR3 protein sequence and omitting DNA. TCRdb, rather than the study authors, made the V and J calls. The record for this sample contains around 380,000 distinct CDR3 sequences. About 2.3% of the sample belongs to the ten largest clones.

Details on this clonotype: Its antigen target is currently unknown.

The TCR originated in a human donor with ulcerative colitis or Crohn's disease, or a healthy co-twin of an affected twin (not recorded which). The sequenced sample consisted of blood. The chain joins TRBV29-1 to TRBJ2-3; TCRdb's D call, TRBD2, is unchecked because there is no DNA. The CDR3 protein: CSVAPLAGEGSADTQYF.